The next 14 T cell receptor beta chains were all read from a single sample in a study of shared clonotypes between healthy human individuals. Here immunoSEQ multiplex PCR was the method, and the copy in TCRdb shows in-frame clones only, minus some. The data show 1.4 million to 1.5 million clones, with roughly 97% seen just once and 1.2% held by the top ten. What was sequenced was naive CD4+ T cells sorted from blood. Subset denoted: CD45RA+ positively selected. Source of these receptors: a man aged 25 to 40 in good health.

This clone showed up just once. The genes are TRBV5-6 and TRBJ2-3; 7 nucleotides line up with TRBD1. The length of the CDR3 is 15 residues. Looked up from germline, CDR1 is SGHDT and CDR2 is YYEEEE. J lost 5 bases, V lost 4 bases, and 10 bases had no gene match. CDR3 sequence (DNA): TGTGCCAGCAGCATTACAGGGGATGGGGGAGATACGCAGTATTTT. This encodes CASSITGDGGDTQYF. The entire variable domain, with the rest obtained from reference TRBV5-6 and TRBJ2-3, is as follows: DAGVTQSPTHLIKTRGQQVTLRCSPKSGHDTVSWYQQALGQGPQFIFQYYEEEERQRGNFPDRFSGHQFPNYSSELNVNALLLGDSALYLCASSITGDGGDTQYFGPGTRLTVL.

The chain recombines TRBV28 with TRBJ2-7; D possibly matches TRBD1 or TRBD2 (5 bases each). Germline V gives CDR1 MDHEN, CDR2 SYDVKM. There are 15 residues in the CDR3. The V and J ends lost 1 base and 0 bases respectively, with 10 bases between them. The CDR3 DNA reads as TGTGCCAGCAGTTTATACTCGGGACCCTCCTACGAGCAGTACTTC. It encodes CASSLYSGPSYEQYF.

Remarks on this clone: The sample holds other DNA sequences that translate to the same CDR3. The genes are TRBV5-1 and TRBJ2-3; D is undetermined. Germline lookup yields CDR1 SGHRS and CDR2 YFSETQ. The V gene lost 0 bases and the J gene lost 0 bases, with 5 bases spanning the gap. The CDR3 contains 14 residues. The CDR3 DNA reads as TGCGCCAGCAGCTTGGGGCCTAGCACAGATACGCAGTATTTT. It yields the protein CASSLGPSTDTQYF.

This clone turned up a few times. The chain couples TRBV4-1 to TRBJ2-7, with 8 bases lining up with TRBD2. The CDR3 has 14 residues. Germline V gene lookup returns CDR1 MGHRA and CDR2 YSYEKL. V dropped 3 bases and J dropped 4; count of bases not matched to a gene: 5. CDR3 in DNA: TGCGCCAGCAGCCAGCGGGAGGTTGGTTACGAGCAGTACTTC. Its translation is CASSQREVGYEQYF.

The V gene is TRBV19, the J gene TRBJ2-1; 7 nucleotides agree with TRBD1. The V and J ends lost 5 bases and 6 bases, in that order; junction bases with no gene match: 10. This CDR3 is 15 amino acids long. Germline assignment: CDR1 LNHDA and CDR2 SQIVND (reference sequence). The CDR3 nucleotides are TGTGCCAGTAGTCAACCGGGACAGAGTATCAATGAGCAGTTCTTC. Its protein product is CASSQPGQSINEQFF. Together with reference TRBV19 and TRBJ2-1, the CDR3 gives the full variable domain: DGGITQSPKYLFRKEGQNVTLSCEQNLNHDAMYWYRQDPGQGLRLIYYSQIVNDFQKGDIAEGYSVSREKKESFPLTVTSAQKNPTAFYLCASSQPGQSINEQFFGPGTRLTVL.

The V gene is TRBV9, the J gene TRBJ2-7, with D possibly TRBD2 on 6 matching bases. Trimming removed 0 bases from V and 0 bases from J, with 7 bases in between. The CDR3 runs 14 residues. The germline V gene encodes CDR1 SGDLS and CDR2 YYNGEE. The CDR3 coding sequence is TGTGCCAGCAGCGTAGGGGACTTCTCCTACGAGCAGTACTTC. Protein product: CASSVGDFSYEQYF. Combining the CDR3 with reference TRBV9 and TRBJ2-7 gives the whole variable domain DSGVTQTPKHLITATGQRVTLRCSPRSGDLSVYWYQQSLDQGLQFLIQYYNGEERAKGNILERFSAQQFPDLHSELNLSSLELGDSALYFCASSVGDFSYEQYFGPGTRLTVT.

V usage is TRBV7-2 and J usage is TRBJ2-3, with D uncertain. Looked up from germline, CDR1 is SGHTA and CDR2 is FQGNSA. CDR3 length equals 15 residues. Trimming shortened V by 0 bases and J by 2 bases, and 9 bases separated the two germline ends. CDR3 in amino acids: CASSLALLHTDTQYF. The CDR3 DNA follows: TGTGCCAGCAGCTTAGCGCTACTCCACACAGATACGCAGTATTTT.

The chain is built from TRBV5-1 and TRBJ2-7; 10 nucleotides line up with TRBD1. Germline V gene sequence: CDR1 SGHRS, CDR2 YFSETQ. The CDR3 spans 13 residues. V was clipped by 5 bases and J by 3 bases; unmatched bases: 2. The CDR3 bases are TGCGCCAGCAGGCGGACAGGGGGCTACGAGCAGTACTTC. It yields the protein CASRRTGGYEQYF.

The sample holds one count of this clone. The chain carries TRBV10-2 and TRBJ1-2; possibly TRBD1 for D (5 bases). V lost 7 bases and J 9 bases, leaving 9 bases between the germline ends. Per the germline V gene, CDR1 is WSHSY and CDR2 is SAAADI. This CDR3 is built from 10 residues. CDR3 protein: CASTQGRYTF. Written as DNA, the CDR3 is TGCGCCAGCACGCAGGGTCGCTACACCTTC.

The CDR3 DNA reads TGTGCCAGCAGTGATGGGTACACTGAAGCTTTCTTT. Amino acids: CASSDGYTEAFF. The rearrangement links TRBV25-1 to TRBJ1-1, with D uncertain. The length of the CDR3 is 12 residues. The germline gives CDR1 MGHDK, CDR2 SYGVNS. The V end lost 3 bases, the J end lost 3 bases, and 5 bases lay between the germline ends.

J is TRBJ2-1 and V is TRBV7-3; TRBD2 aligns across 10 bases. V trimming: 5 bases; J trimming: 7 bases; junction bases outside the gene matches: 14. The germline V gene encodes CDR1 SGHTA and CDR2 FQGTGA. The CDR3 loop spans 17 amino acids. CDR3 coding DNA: TGTGCCAGCAGCCCAATCCGAACTAGCGGGAAAGTAAATGAGCAGTTCTTC. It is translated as CASSPIRTSGKVNEQFF.

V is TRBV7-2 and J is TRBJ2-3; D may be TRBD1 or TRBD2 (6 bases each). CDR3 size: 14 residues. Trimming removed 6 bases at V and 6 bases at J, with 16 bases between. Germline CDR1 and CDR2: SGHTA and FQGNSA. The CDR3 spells CASRTRGAADTQYF. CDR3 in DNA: TGTGCCAGCAGGACGAGGGGGGCGGCGGATACGCAGTATTTT.

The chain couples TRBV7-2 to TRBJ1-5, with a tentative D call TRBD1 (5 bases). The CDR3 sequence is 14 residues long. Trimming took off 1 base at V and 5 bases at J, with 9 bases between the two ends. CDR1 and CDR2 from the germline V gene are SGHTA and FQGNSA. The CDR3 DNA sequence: TGTGCCAGCAGCTTAGTGGGGGTGCATCAGCCCCAGCATTTT. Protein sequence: CASSLVGVHQPQHF.

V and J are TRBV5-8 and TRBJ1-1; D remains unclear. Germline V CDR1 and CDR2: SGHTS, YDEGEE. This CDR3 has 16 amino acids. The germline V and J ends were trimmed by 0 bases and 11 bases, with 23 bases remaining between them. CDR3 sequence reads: CASSLVRTSGGRTAFF. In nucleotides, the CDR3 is TGTGCCAGCAGCTTGGTTCGTACTTCAGGCGGCAGAACGGCTTTCTTT.